The source of this TCR beta chain is a study of B cell selection in AIRE deficiency. General study points: TCRbeta-only data showed less than 45% of shared healthy Treg sequences in healthy Tconv. Approximately 29% of healthy-shared Treg sequences were found among patient Tconv cells.

Per the study methods: Pooled Tregs gave some 61,000 patient and 80,000 to 100,000 donor TCRbeta sequences. TCRdb's table, derived via immunoSEQ multiplex PCR, lists solely in-frame clones and lacks some. V, J and clone size are those of that table, while D and trimming were read from the DNA. The profile shows about 26,000 clones, around 93% of them singletons. A word on this clone: Its antigen is not known.

Sorted regulatory T cells were CD4-positive, CD25-high and CD127-low or negative. Germline CDR1 is MDHEN and CDR2 is SYDVKM. This CDR3 is 13 amino acids long. V was pared by 5 bases and J by 0 bases, with 2 bases between. The source is a human donor in good health. The V and J genes are TRBV28 and TRBJ1-6; no reliable D call. The sample comprised CD4+CD25+ Tregs sorted from PBMCs. CDR3 DNA sequence: TGTGCCAGCAGTAACTCCTATAATTCACCCCTCCACTTT. Translating gives CASSNSYNSPLHF. Filled out from reference TRBV28 and TRBJ1-6, the complete variable domain reads DVKVTQSSRYLVKRTGEKVFLECVQDMDHENMFWYRQDPGLGLRLIYFSYDVKMKEKGDIPEGYSVSREKKERFSLILESASTNQTSMYLCASSNSYNSPLHFGNGTRLTVT.